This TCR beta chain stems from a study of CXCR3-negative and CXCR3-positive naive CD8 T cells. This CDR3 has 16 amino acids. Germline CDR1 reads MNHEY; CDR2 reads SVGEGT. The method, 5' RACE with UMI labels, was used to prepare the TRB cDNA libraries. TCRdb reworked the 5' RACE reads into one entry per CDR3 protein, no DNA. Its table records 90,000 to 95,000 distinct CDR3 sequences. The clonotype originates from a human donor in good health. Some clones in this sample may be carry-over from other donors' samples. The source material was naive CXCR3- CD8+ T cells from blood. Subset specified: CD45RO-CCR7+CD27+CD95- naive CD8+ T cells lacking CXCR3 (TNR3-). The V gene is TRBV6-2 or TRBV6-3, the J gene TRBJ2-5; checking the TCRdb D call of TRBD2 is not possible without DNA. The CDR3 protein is CASRTGTSGLQETQYF.